Below are 17 T cell receptor beta chains sequenced from a single sample in a study of PD-L1 blockade in urothelial cancer (dated by TCRdb to 2015 to 2018). The time point label for this specimen denotes: peripheral blood 6 weeks after treatment start. Receptor libraries were prepared by the immunoSEQ multiplex PCR assay. Not all clones reach the TCRdb copy of this immuneACCESS table, which keeps in-frame sequences only. Checked studies attribute under half of the gap to unresolved V genes and leave the rest unexplained. In all, the sample holds around 45,000 clones, and 83% of those were seen once. The ten biggest clones cover around 15% of the sample. The sequenced sample was PBMCs, obtained around atezolizumab (anti-PD-L1) treatment. The source is a man aged 60 to 75 with urothelial cancer.

The chain combines TRBV5-4 with TRBJ2-7; D perhaps matches TRBD2 (5 bases). Germline V gives CDR1 SGHNT, CDR2 YYREEE (reference sequence). The CDR3 is 16 residues long. The germline V and J ends were trimmed by 3 bases and 7 bases, with 23 bases remaining between them. CDR3 protein: CASSSSQWAGGWEQYF. The CDR3 DNA sequence: TGTGCCAGCAGCTCCTCACAATGGGCAGGAGGATGGGAGCAGTACTTC.

The rearrangement uses TRBV5-8 and TRBJ2-7; D not resolved. This CDR3 has 14 residues. V shed 0 bases and J shed 5 bases, with 12 bases lying between them. Germline V CDR1 and CDR2: SGHTS, YDEGEE. The CDR3 sequence: CASSLGARLDEQYF. Written as DNA, the CDR3 is TGTGCCAGCAGCTTGGGGGCCCGGTTGGACGAGCAGTACTTC.

This rearrangement joins TRBV10-3 to TRBJ1-3, with D perhaps TRBD1 (5 bases). The CDR3 contains 18 residues. V lost 2 bases and J 1 base, leaving 18 bases between the germline ends. Germline V gene data show CDR1 as ENHRY and CDR2 as SYGVKD. Here the CDR3 reads CAISEPYTDQGSGNTIYF. For the CDR3, the DNA is TGTGCCATCAGTGAGCCCTACACGGATCAGGGATCTGGAAACACCATATATTTT.

This sequence joins TRBV10-3 and TRBJ2-2; 7 bases fit TRBD2. Trimming removed 8 bases from V and 6 bases from J; junction bases left unmatched: 6. The CDR3 length is 13 residues. Germline loops: CDR1 ENHRY, CDR2 SYGVKD. CDR3 sequence (DNA): TGTGCCATCTGGTTTGCGGGGGCCGGGGAGCTGTTTTTT. It is translated as CAIWFAGAGELFF.

The chain links TRBV10-3 to TRBJ2-1; the D is unclear. The CDR3 consists of 13 residues. Germline loops: CDR1 ENHRY, CDR2 SYGVKD. Trimming cost V 5 bases and J 9 bases, with 14 bases left between them. DNA of the CDR3: TGTGCCATCAGTTCACTCATCAACGGTGAGCAGTTCTTC. Its translation: CAISSLINGEQFF.

In its sample, this clone was seen a few times. The J gene is TRBJ2-1, the V gene TRBV5-6; weak D call: TRBD1 (5 bases). Germline V gives CDR1 SGHDT, CDR2 YYEEEE. This CDR3 is built from 13 residues. The V end was cut by 2 bases, the J end by 6 bases, with 9 bases between. The CDR3 DNA reads as TGTGCCAGCAGCTTTCAGGGTGGCAATGAGCAGTTCTTC. Its protein is CASSFQGGNEQFF.

This clone showed up just a few times. V usage is TRBV7-2 and J usage is TRBJ2-3; D is unresolved. V shed 7 bases and J shed 1 base, with 9 bases lying between them. CDR3 length: 13 amino acids. Germline CDR1 is SGHTA and CDR2 is FQGNSA. Here the CDR3 reads CASTLSRTDTQYF. As DNA, the CDR3 is TGTGCCAGCACCCTATCCCGCACAGATACGCAGTATTTT.

The CDR3 protein is CASSLVDRVAHEQFF. CDR3 bases: TGTGCCAGCAGCTTAGTGGACAGGGTAGCCCATGAGCAGTTCTTC. V is TRBV11-2 and J is TRBJ2-1, with TRBD1 matching 8 bases. The CDR3 extends over 15 amino acids. V gave up 1 base and J gave up 8 bases; unmatched junction bases: 7. Germline V gene data show CDR1 as SGHAT and CDR2 as FQNNGV.

The CDR3 coding sequence is TGTGCCAGCTCAGAAGCGGGTACTTCCAAAAACATTCAGTACTTC. It encodes CASSEAGTSKNIQYF. The chain joins TRBV18 to TRBJ2-4; possibly TRBD2 for D (6 bases). Trimming took 5 bases from V and 2 from J, leaving 13 bases between them. Germline V gene sequence: CDR1 KGHSH, CDR2 LQKENI. This CDR3 is built from 15 residues. Full variable domain (remainder filled in from reference TRBV18 and TRBJ2-4): NAGVMQNPRHLVRRRGQEARLRCSPMKGHSHVYWYRQLPEEGLKFMVYLQKENIIDESGMPKERFSAEFPKEGPSILRIQQVVRGDSAAYFCASSEAGTSKNIQYFGAGTRLSVL.

This clone came up once. The chain combines TRBV6-6 with TRBJ1-5, with 9 bases matching TRBD1. The trim removed 8 bases at V and 6 bases at J, leaving 8 bases unmatched. CDR1 and CDR2 (germline): MNHNY, SVGAGI (reference sequence). The CDR3 has 14 amino acids. The CDR3 DNA follows: TGTGCCAGCGTAGGACAGGGGATAGGTCAGCCCCAGCATTTT. Translating it yields CASVGQGIGQPQHF.

The J gene is TRBJ1-1, the V gene TRBV19; possibly TRBD1 for D (5 bases). The V end lost 2 bases, the J end lost 5 bases, and 12 bases lay between the germline ends. This CDR3 comprises 14 residues. Germline V lookup: CDR1 LNHDA, CDR2 SQIVND (reference sequence). This chain's CDR3 is CASSINRRQTEAFF. CDR3 nucleotide sequence: TGTGCCAGTAGTATAAACCGACGACAGACTGAAGCTTTCTTT.

The CDR3 sequence is CASSGAGTGTYEQYF. The CDR3 DNA reads as TGTGCCAGCAGCGGAGCCGGGACAGGGACCTACGAGCAGTACTTC. The chain couples TRBV14 to TRBJ2-7, with TRBD1 matching 9 bases. CDR1 is SGHDN and CDR2 is FVKESK in the germline V gene. V shed 5 bases, J shed 2 bases, and the junction held 7 bases outside the gene matches. This CDR3 region has 15 residues.

This clone is a singleton in its sample. The chain has TRBV7-6 and TRBJ2-1, with 9 bases lining up with TRBD2. CDR1 and CDR2 from the germline V gene are SGHVS and FNYEAQ. CDR3 length: 19 residues. Trimming cost V 1 base and J 6 bases; bases outside gene matches: 16. CDR3 residues: CASSLGASGALYSPNEQFF. For the CDR3, the DNA is TGTGCCAGCAGCTTAGGCGCTAGCGGGGCCCTCTATTCCCCCAATGAGCAGTTCTTC.

The V and J genes are TRBV7-8 and TRBJ2-7; 7 nucleotides match TRBD1. V was clipped by 5 bases and J by 1 base; unmatched bases: 5. Germline CDR1 reads SGHVS; CDR2 reads FQNEAQ. The CDR3 is made up of 14 amino acids. The CDR3 DNA is TGTGCCAGCAGCCCCGACAGGGTGTCCTACGAGCAGTACTTC. This codes for CASSPDRVSYEQYF. The whole variable domain, remainder taken from reference TRBV7-8 and TRBJ2-7, is GAGVSQSPRYKVAKRGQDVALRCDPISGHVSLFWYQQALGQGPEFLTYFQNEAQLDKSGLPSDRFFAERPEGSVSTLKIQRTQQEDSAVYLCASSPDRVSYEQYFGPGTRLTVT.

The genes are TRBV2 and TRBJ2-1; TRBD2 matches at 10 bases. With 5 bases clipped from V and 0 bases from J, the junction kept 4 bases outside the gene matches. CDR1 and CDR2 from the germline V gene are SNHLY and FYNNEI. CDR3 size: 16 residues. CDR3 DNA sequence: TGTGCCAGCAGTTTGACTAGCGGGTTCTCCTACAATGAGCAGTTCTTC. Protein sequence: CASSLTSGFSYNEQFF.

A single count supports this clone. The rearrangement uses TRBV7-7 and TRBJ2-7, with 11 bases lining up with TRBD2. Germline V gene data show CDR1 as SSHAT and CDR2 as FNYEAQ (reference sequence). The J segment lost 6 bases and the V segment lost 4 bases, leaving 8 bases of the junction unmatched. The CDR3 contains 15 residues. The CDR3 DNA sequence: TGTGCCAGCAGCTCGCTAGCGGGGGGTCGAGGCGAGCAGTACTTC. Translating gives CASSSLAGGRGEQYF. Variable domain in full (rest from reference TRBV7-7 and TRBJ2-7): GAGVSQSPRYKVTKRGQDVTLRCDPISSHATLYWYQQALGQGPEFLTYFNYEAQPDKSGLPSDRFSAERPEGSISTLTIQRTEQRDSAMYRCASSSLAGGRGEQYFGPGTRLTVT.

The chain is built from TRBV6-5 and TRBJ1-6; TRBD1 agrees at 8 bases. The V segment lost 4 bases and the J segment 7 bases; nucleotides outside the gene matches: 6. The CDR3 loop spans 15 amino acids. Germline lookup yields CDR1 MNHEY and CDR2 SVGAGI. The CDR3 DNA reads TGTGCCAGCAGTTGGGATGGACAGGGAAATTCACCCCTCCACTTT. It specifies CASSWDGQGNSPLHF.